The following is a T cell receptor (beta chain) sequence with its context. This specimen comes from a study of T cell clonotyping in hematopoietic cell transplantation. Germline V gene lookup returns CDR1 MNHEY and CDR2 SMNVEV (reference sequence). V was trimmed by 6 bases and J by 3 bases, leaving 11 bases between them. There are 13 residues in the CDR3. Sequenced by immunoSEQ multiplex PCR; TCRdb stores in-frame clones only, minus some. The sample has roughly 40,000 clones; about 96% are singletons. This sequence originates from a man aged 30-40 years in good health. Some clones in this sample may be carry-over from other donors' samples. V and J are TRBV27 and TRBJ1-1, with D perhaps matching TRBD1 (5 bases). What was sequenced was peripheral blood mononuclear cells. CDR3 DNA sequence: TGTGCCAGCAGCCCCGGGGGTGACACTGAAGCTTTCTTT. Translated, it gives CASSPGGDTEAFF.